Listed here are 23 T cell receptor beta chains from one sample, sequenced in a study of blood T cell repertoires in COVID-19. This table comes from immunoSEQ multiplex PCR, and its TCRdb copy is limited to in-frame clones, with some not included. The sample has about 430,000 clones; around 87% are singletons. The material sequenced was PBMCs or T cells enriched from blood (not recorded which). These receptors came from a woman aged 25 to 39 with acute COVID-19.

The rearrangement uses TRBV24-1 and TRBJ2-1; TRBD2 aligns across 13 bases. V gave up 4 bases and J gave up 0 bases; unmatched junction bases: 14. The germline CDR1 and CDR2 sequences are KGHDR and SFDVKD. The CDR3 spans 21 residues. CDR3 DNA sequence: TGTGCCACCAGTGACACTAGCGGGGGGGGCGACCGAACCATCTCCTACAATGAGCAGTTCTTC. Amino acid sequence: CATSDTSGGGDRTISYNEQFF.

This chain uses TRBV7-2 with TRBJ1-1; no firm D call. Germline CDR1 and CDR2: SGHTA and FQGNSA. The CDR3 covers 15 residues. V was clipped by 5 bases and J by 2 bases, with 15 bases between them. Here the CDR3 reads CASSPVWLVNTEAFF. CDR3 DNA: TGTGCCAGCAGCCCCGTCTGGCTGGTAAACACTGAAGCTTTCTTT.

The V call is TRBV18, the J call TRBJ1-2; 8 nucleotides agree with TRBD1. CDR3 size: 15 residues. Germline assignment: CDR1 KGHSH and CDR2 LQKENI. With 6 bases clipped from V and 6 bases from J, the junction kept 12 bases outside the gene matches. The CDR3 DNA follows: TGTGCCAGCTCCGCTCCGGGACAGGCGGTGGATGGCTACACCTTC. Amino acid sequence: CASSAPGQAVDGYTF.

This clone showed up just a few times. The chain joins TRBV7-9 to TRBJ1-1; unclear D gene. V shed 3 bases and J shed 5 bases, with 13 bases lying between them. Germline V gives CDR1 SEHNR, CDR2 FQNEAQ (reference sequence). The CDR3 totals 14 residues. For the CDR3, the DNA is TGTGCCAGCAGCTTTGTGATGAGCGGGACTGAAGCTTTCTTT. This codes for CASSFVMSGTEAFF.

The chain joins TRBV5-7 to TRBJ1-4, with 10 bases aligning to TRBD1. Being an ORF, TRBV5-7 has a function that is uncertain. There are 17 residues in the CDR3. With V trimmed by 1 base and J by 3 bases, 6 bases remained unmatched. The DNA for the CDR3 is TGTGCCAGCAGCTTGAGCGGACAGGGGGACTCTAATGAAAAACTGTTTTTT. Its translation: CASSLSGQGDSNEKLFF.

This clone was counted a few times. The rearrangement links TRBV19 to TRBJ1-1, with 7 bases lining up with TRBD1. CDR1 LNHDA and CDR2 SQIVND come from the germline V gene (reference sequence). After removal of 7 bases from V and 1 base from J, the junction contained 6 bases not matched to a gene. The CDR3 contains 14 residues. CDR3 residues: CASKPTGSNTEAFF. CDR3 nucleotides: TGTGCCAGTAAACCGACAGGGTCGAACACTGAAGCTTTCTTT.

The rearrangement uses TRBV27 and TRBJ1-2; TRBD1 is a possible D gene (5 bases). Trimming pared 2 bases from V and 0 bases from J, leaving 10 bases between. CDR1 MNHEY and CDR2 SMNVEV come from the germline V gene (reference sequence). This CDR3 has 15 residues. The CDR3: CASSLGRGPNYGYTF. The CDR3 DNA is TGTGCCAGCAGTTTAGGTAGGGGTCCTAACTATGGCTACACCTTC.

The rearrangement links TRBV9 to TRBJ2-7; D is possibly TRBD2 (5 bases). This CDR3 contains 13 residues. CDR1 is SGDLS, CDR2 YYNGEE, per germline. V lost 4 bases and J 11 bases, leaving 19 bases between the germline ends. This chain's CDR3 is CASSRGPGGTEYF. Written as DNA, the CDR3 is TGTGCCAGCAGCAGAGGCCCCGGAGGAACGGAGTACTTC.

The V call is TRBV19, the J call TRBJ1-3; no reliable D call. The V end lost 4 bases, the J end lost 0 bases, and 13 bases lay between the germline ends. CDR3 size: 16 residues. Germline CDR1 is LNHDA and CDR2 is SQIVND (reference sequence). The CDR3, as DNA: TGTGCCAGTAGTACAAGACACAGCACCTCTGGAAACACCATATATTTT. Translating it yields CASSTRHSTSGNTIYF. The variable domain in full, completed from reference TRBV19 and TRBJ1-3, reads DGGITQSPKYLFRKEGQNVTLSCEQNLNHDAMYWYRQDPGQGLRLIYYSQIVNDFQKGDIAEGYSVSREKKESFPLTVTSAQKNPTAFYLCASSTRHSTSGNTIYFGEGSWLTVV.

As DNA, the CDR3 is TGTGCCAGCAGCCAAGTGACAGAGTACAGGGTTGCGGGTCAGGATGGCTACACCTTC. This gives the protein CASSQVTEYRVAGQDGYTF. This chain uses TRBV3-1 (or the pseudogene TRBV3-2) with TRBJ1-2, with TRBD1 as a possible D gene (6 bases). Trimming removed 1 base at V and 6 bases at J, with 27 bases between. CDR3 length: 19 amino acids. From germline, CDR1 is LGHDT and CDR2 YNNKEL (reference sequence).

This clone was detected only once. The chain has TRBV5-1 and TRBJ1-1; the D gene is possibly TRBD1 (6 bases). CDR3 length equals 15 residues. V lost 0 bases and J 1 base, leaving 10 bases between the germline ends. CDR1 is SGHRS and CDR2 is YFSETQ in the germline V gene. The CDR3 DNA follows: TGCGCCAGCAGCTTGGGGGACAACAGGAACACTGAAGCTTTCTTT. It codes for CASSLGDNRNTEAFF.

The rearrangement joins TRBV24-1 to TRBJ2-3; 12 bases agree with TRBD2. V lost 3 bases, J lost 2 bases, and 5 bases stayed unmatched. Germline CDR1 and CDR2: KGHDR and SFDVKD. The CDR3 is 17 amino acids. CDR3 loop: CATSDRTSGEPTDTQYF. CDR3 DNA: TGTGCCACCAGTGATCGGACTAGCGGGGAGCCCACAGATACGCAGTATTTT.

On this clone: Other DNA sequences of this sample code for an identical CDR3. V usage is TRBV3-1 (or the pseudogene TRBV3-2) and J usage is TRBJ1-5; 7 nucleotides line up with TRBD1. With V trimmed by 3 bases and J by 4 bases, 0 bases remained unmatched. CDR3 length: 13 amino acids. From germline, CDR1 is LGHDT and CDR2 YNNKEL (reference sequence). CDR3 DNA sequence: TGTGCCAGCAGCCAGGACAGGAATCAGCCCCAGCATTTT. It specifies CASSQDRNQPQHF.

The genes are TRBV15 and TRBJ1-5; 7 bases line up with TRBD1. Germline V gives CDR1 LNHNV, CDR2 YYDKDF (reference sequence). V gave up 0 bases and J gave up 4 bases; unmatched junction bases: 3. CDR3 size: 15 residues. In DNA, the CDR3 is TGTGCCACCAGCAGAGAACAGGGGTCTAATCAGCCCCAGCATTTT. This sequence encodes CATSREQGSNQPQHF.

This sequence joins TRBV15 and TRBJ2-1, with D perhaps matching TRBD1 (6 bases). V lost 0 bases and J lost 8, with 17 bases in between. The germline gives CDR1 LNHNV, CDR2 YYDKDF (reference sequence). This CDR3 contains 16 residues. The CDR3 coding sequence is TGTGCCACCAGCAGAGAGTTCTTCCCCAGGGGCTATGAGCAGTTCTTC. It codes for CATSREFFPRGYEQFF.

The rearrangement joins TRBV5-1 to TRBJ2-2, with D tentatively TRBD1 (6 bases). Trimming cost V 3 bases and J 7 bases, with 10 bases left between them. Germline CDR1 SGHRS, CDR2 YFSETQ. This CDR3 comprises 13 residues. As DNA, the CDR3 is TGCGCCAGCAGCTCCACAGGGTTCGGGGAGCTGTTTTTT. Residues: CASSSTGFGELFF.

This rearrangement joins TRBV5-5 to TRBJ2-2, with D perhaps TRBD1 (7 bases). The CDR3 spans 16 residues. Germline V gene data show CDR1 as SGHKS and CDR2 as YYEKEE (reference sequence). Trimming left V 0 bases short and J 3 bases short, with 12 bases between. The CDR3 sequence is CASSLGQGGHTGELFF. DNA of the CDR3: TGTGCCAGCAGCTTGGGGCAGGGGGGACACACCGGGGAGCTGTTTTTT.

V is TRBV7-3 and J is TRBJ2-5; tentatively, D is TRBD1 (6 bases). This CDR3 has 15 residues. The germline V gene encodes CDR1 SGHTA and CDR2 FQGTGA. Trimming pared 5 bases from V and 7 bases from J, leaving 20 bases between. The CDR3 sequence: CASSPGTTDGGTQYF. CDR3 coding DNA: TGTGCCAGCAGCCCCGGGACAACCGATGGAGGGACCCAGTACTTC.

J is TRBJ2-2 and V is TRBV19; D is perhaps TRBD1 (6 bases). The CDR3 is 14 amino acids. CDR1 is LNHDA, CDR2 SQIVND, per germline (reference sequence). The V and J ends lost 8 bases and 3 bases respectively, with 13 bases between them. Here the CDR3 DNA reads TGTGCCAGTTCTTCCGACAGGTACACCGGGGAGCTGTTTTTT. Translated, it gives CASSSDRYTGELFF.

The chain couples TRBV5-1 to TRBJ1-1; possible D gene TRBD1, 6 bases. The CDR3 totals 16 residues. Germline V gives CDR1 SGHRS, CDR2 YFSETQ. Between the trimmed V and J ends, which lost 0 bases and 1 base, there was a span of 13 bases. The CDR3 bases are TGCGCCAGCAGCTTGGGGGTCAGGGGTGGGAACACTGAAGCTTTCTTT. This encodes CASSLGVRGGNTEAFF.

The chain combines TRBV21-1 with TRBJ2-4; TRBD2 is taken as the D call from the table, unchecked against the DNA. TRBV21-1 is labeled a pseudogene. This CDR3 is 18 amino acids long. The CDR3 nucleotides are TGTGCCAGCAGCAAGTCCCTATCGGGAGTTCTAGCCAAAAACATTCAGTACTTC. It translates to CASSKSLSGVLAKNIQYF.

The chain has TRBV9 and TRBJ1-1; D not certain. From germline, CDR1 is SGDLS and CDR2 YYNGEE. V lost 2 bases, J lost 5 bases, and 19 bases lay in between. CDR3 length equals 16 residues. As DNA, the CDR3 is TGTGCCAGCAGCGTGGGCCCGGAGGGCGTAGGTACTGAAGCTTTCTTT. Translated: CASSVGPEGVGTEAFF.

The chain employs TRBV5-1 and TRBJ2-1, with 9 positions matching TRBD2. Germline V gene sequence: CDR1 SGHRS, CDR2 YFSETQ. The CDR3 is made up of 16 amino acids. V was pared by 3 bases and J by 8 bases, with 12 bases of the junction left unmatched. The CDR3 region is CASSSRASGVGDEQFF. The CDR3, as DNA: TGCGCCAGCAGCTCCCGGGCTAGCGGGGTTGGGGATGAGCAGTTCTTC.